One sample yielded the 18 T cell receptor beta chains listed below, sequenced in a study of OX40 agonist ivuxolimab in advanced cancers. Assay: immunoSEQ multiplex PCR; the TCRdb copy retains only in-frame clones and omits some. The data hold under 80,000 clones, with 89% observed a single time. The specimen was CD4+ or CD8+ T cells sorted from blood, collected in a trial of the OX40 agonist ivuxolimab. The receptors derive from an adult with an advanced solid tumor such as melanoma, head and neck, liver or kidney cancer.

The chain has TRBV4-3 and TRBJ1-1; D gene ambiguous. The V and J ends lost 0 bases and 1 base respectively, with 9 bases between them. The CDR3 loop spans 15 amino acids. Germline CDR1 and CDR2: LGHNA and YSLEER. CDR3 DNA: TGCGCCAGCAGCCAAGATTGGCATGGGAACACTGAAGCTTTCTTT. This translates into CASSQDWHGNTEAFF.

The CDR3 reads CASSYHRGLGNTIYF. DNA of the CDR3: TGTGCCAGCAGTTACCACAGGGGGCTTGGAAACACCATATATTTT. The chain links TRBV6-5 to TRBJ1-3; 9 nucleotides agree with TRBD1. The V gene's germline CDR1 is MNHEY and CDR2 SVGAGI. The V and J ends lost 2 bases and 3 bases, in that order; junction bases with no gene match: 2. The CDR3 contains 15 residues.

The V and J genes are TRBV13 and TRBJ2-5, with D unclear. Germline V gene sequence: CDR1 PRHDT, CDR2 FYEKMQ (reference sequence). CDR3 length: 12 residues. The V gene lost 4 bases and the J gene lost 4 bases, with 7 bases spanning the gap. CDR3 nucleotide sequence: TGTGCCAGCAGCTCCCCCCGAGAGACCCAGTACTTC. Translating gives CASSSPRETQYF. The full variable domain, in which reference TRBV13 and TRBJ2-5 provide the parts outside the CDR3, is AAGVIQSPRHLIKEKRETATLKCYPIPRHDTVYWYQQGPGQDPQFLISFYEKMQSDKGSIPDRFSAQQFSDYHSELNMSSLELGDSALYFCASSSPRETQYFGPGTRLLVL.

This chain joins TRBV6-1 and TRBJ2-7; TRBD1 is a possible D gene (6 bases). The V and J ends lost 10 bases and 1 base respectively, with 14 bases between them. The V gene's germline CDR1 is MNHNS and CDR2 SASEGT. This CDR3 contains 13 residues. The CDR3 protein is CATVGQPSYEQYF. Written as DNA, the CDR3 is TGTGCCACCGTCGGACAGCCGTCCTACGAGCAGTACTTC.

This clone showed up just once. This chain connects TRBV2 to TRBJ2-7, with D perhaps being TRBD1 or TRBD2 (6 bases each). The CDR3 consists of 14 residues. The V gene's germline CDR1 is SNHLY and CDR2 FYNNEI. With 5 bases removed from V and 2 bases from J, the gap between germline ends came to 13 bases. The CDR3 loop is CASSPGGEAYEQYF. The CDR3 coding sequence is TGTGCCAGCAGTCCCGGGGGCGAGGCCTACGAGCAGTACTTC.

The chain carries TRBV25-1 and TRBJ2-2, with 9 bases identical to TRBD1. V lost 2 bases to trimming and J lost 3 bases; unmatched junction nucleotides: 1. Germline V gene lookup returns CDR1 MGHDK and CDR2 SYGVNS. CDR3 size: 15 residues. CDR3 sequence reads: CASSEGDRDTGELFF. DNA for the CDR3: TGTGCCAGCAGTGAAGGGGACAGGGACACCGGGGAGCTGTTTTTT.

The chain combines TRBV11-2 with TRBJ2-1; 9 positions agree with TRBD2. There are 15 residues in the CDR3. Germline assignment: CDR1 SGHAT and CDR2 FQNNGV. V gave up 4 bases and J gave up 8 bases; unmatched junction bases: 9. CDR3 DNA sequence: TGTGCCAGCAGCTGGTGGACTAGCGATGGGGATGAGCAGTTCTTC. It translates to CASSWWTSDGDEQFF.

The chain employs TRBV4-3 and TRBJ1-5; D is unclear. Germline V lookup: CDR1 LGHNA, CDR2 YSLEER. V was cut by 0 bases and J by 0 bases, with 21 bases left in between. CDR3 length equals 20 residues. The CDR3 sequence is CASSQDWPPYSAYSNQPQHF. DNA of the CDR3: TGCGCCAGCAGCCAAGATTGGCCACCCTACTCGGCATATAGCAATCAGCCCCAGCATTTT.

The rearrangement joins TRBV30 to TRBJ2-7, with D perhaps matching TRBD1 (7 bases). The V gene lost 1 base and the J gene lost 5 bases, with 12 bases spanning the gap. Germline-derived CDR1 and CDR2 are GTSNPN and SVGIG (reference sequence). CDR3 length: 13 residues. CDR3 amino acids: CAWSAEGADEQYF. The CDR3 DNA reads as TGTGCCTGGAGTGCGGAGGGGGCCGACGAGCAGTACTTC. Together with reference TRBV30 and TRBJ2-7, the CDR3 gives the full variable domain: SQTIHQWPATLVQPVGSPLSLECTVEGTSNPNLYWYRQAAGRGLQLLFYSVGIGQISSEVPQNLSASRPQDRQFILSSKKLLLSDSGFYLCAWSAEGADEQYFGPGTRLTVT.

With respect to this clone: A read error may be the cause here, since a much bigger clone is one base away. The same CDR3 arises from other DNA sequences in this sample as well. This sequence joins TRBV18 and TRBJ2-2; D gene unclear. The CDR3 covers 14 residues. The germline V and J ends were trimmed by 0 bases and 2 bases, with 4 bases remaining between them. Per germline, CDR1 KGHSH and CDR2 LQKENI. CDR3 protein: CASSPPVNTGELFF. The DNA of the CDR3 is TGTGCCAGCTCACCACCAGTCAACACCGGGGAGCTGTTTTTT.

The V call is TRBV7-9, the J call TRBJ2-4; a possible D gene is TRBD1 (6 bases). Looked up from germline, CDR1 is SEHNR and CDR2 is FQNEAQ (reference sequence). CDR3 size: 15 residues. V was pared by 4 bases and J by 2 bases, with 12 bases between. The chain's CDR3 is CASSSITGTKNIQYF. The CDR3 nucleotides read TGTGCCAGCAGCTCCATCACAGGGACCAAAAACATTCAGTACTTC.

The rearrangement uses TRBV5-1 and TRBJ2-1; D is unclear. Germline V gene lookup returns CDR1 SGHRS and CDR2 YFSETQ. The CDR3 runs 13 residues. Trimming took 6 bases from V and 0 from J, leaving 7 bases between them. CDR3 protein: CASTEVSYNEQFF. The CDR3 DNA follows: TGCGCCAGCACGGAAGTCTCCTACAATGAGCAGTTCTTC.

The gene calls are TRBV30 and TRBJ1-2; D might be TRBD1 (5 bases). V lost 2 bases to trimming and J lost 4 bases, with 14 bases between them. CDR3 length equals 14 residues. CDR1 GTSNPN and CDR2 SVGIG come from the germline V gene (reference sequence). CDR3 in amino acids: CAWSTTGTAYGYTF. In DNA, the CDR3 is TGTGCCTGGAGTACAACCGGGACTGCCTATGGCTACACCTTC.

The gene calls are TRBV21-1 and TRBJ2-7. TRBV21-1 is tagged as a pseudogene. The CDR3 has 15 amino acids. The CDR3 reads CASSKGRDRSYEQYF. The DNA of the CDR3 is TGTGCCAGCAGCAAAGGTAGGGACCGCTCCTACGAGCAGTACTTC.

The chain employs TRBV4-3 and TRBJ1-2; 11 bases align to TRBD1. This CDR3 comprises 14 residues. Germline CDR1 and CDR2: LGHNA and YSLEER. Trimming at V came to 1 base and at J to 10 bases, leaving 5 bases not matched to a gene. The CDR3 protein is CASSQVRTGGDYTF. CDR3 in DNA: TGCGCCAGCAGCCAAGTACGGACAGGGGGCGACTACACCTTC.

This chain joins TRBV10-3 and TRBJ1-5; no clear D gene. Germline assignment: CDR1 ENHRY and CDR2 SYGVKD. CDR3 length: 17 residues. V lost 0 bases and J 2 bases, leaving 14 bases between the germline ends. Here the CDR3 reads CAISESRAASGNQPQHF. The CDR3 DNA sequence: TGTGCCATCAGTGAGTCGAGGGCAGCCTCGGGCAATCAGCCCCAGCATTTT.

The chain combines TRBV19 with TRBJ2-6; D is perhaps TRBD2 (5 bases). Germline CDR1 is LNHDA and CDR2 is SQIVND (reference sequence). CDR3 length equals 16 residues. V gave up 6 bases and J gave up 1 base, with 13 bases separating them. For the CDR3, the DNA is TGTGCCAGTAGCCCGAGGGTAGAATCTGGGGCCAACGTCCTGACTTTC. It specifies CASSPRVESGANVLTF.

The chain couples TRBV4-3 to TRBJ1-5, with TRBD1 matching 7 bases. Unmatched junction bases numbered 8, after V lost 3 bases and J lost 6 bases. This CDR3 is 15 amino acids long. From germline, CDR1 is LGHNA and CDR2 YSLEER. The CDR3 reads CASSQLTGLGQPQHF. The CDR3, as DNA: TGCGCCAGCAGCCAGCTGACAGGGTTGGGTCAGCCCCAGCATTTT.